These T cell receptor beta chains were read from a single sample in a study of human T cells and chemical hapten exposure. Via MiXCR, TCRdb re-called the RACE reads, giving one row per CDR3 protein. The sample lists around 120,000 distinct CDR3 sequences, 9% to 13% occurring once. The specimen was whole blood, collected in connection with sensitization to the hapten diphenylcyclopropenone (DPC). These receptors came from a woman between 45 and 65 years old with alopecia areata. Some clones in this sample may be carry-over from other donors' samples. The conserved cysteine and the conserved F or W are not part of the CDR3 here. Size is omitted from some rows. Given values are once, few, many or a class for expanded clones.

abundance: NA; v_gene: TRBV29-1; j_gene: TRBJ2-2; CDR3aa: SGDDRDRRPGELF
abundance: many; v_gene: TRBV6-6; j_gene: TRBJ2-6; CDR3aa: ASMRTGANVLT
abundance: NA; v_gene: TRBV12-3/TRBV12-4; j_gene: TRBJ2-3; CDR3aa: ASSFPLLDTDTQY
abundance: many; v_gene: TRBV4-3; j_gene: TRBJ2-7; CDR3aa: ASSQTGPPSYEQY
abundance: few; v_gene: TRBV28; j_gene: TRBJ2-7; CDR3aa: ASSLLAPYEQY
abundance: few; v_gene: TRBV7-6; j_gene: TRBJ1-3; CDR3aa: ASSPGAAGRNTIY
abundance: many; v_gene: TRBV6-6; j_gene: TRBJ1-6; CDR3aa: ASSYANPRGDSPLH
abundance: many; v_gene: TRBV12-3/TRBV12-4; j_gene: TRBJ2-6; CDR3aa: ASSPVGSGANVLT
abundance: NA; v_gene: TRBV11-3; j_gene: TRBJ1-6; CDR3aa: ASSLDRESPLH
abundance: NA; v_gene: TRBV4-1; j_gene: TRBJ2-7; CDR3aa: ASSHWTGTGGGEQY
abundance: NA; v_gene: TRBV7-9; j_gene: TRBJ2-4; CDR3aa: ASSSWDSLAKNIQY
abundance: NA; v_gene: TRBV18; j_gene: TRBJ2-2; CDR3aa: ASSPLPPQGLGELF
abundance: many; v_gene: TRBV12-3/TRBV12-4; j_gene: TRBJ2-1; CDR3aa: ASSLGAGGPINEQF
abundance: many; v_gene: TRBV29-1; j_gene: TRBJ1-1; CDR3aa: SVAGQGNTEAF
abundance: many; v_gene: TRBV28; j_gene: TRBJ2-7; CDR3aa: ASSFRDASLVSYEQY
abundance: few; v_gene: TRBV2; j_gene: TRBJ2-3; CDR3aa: ASTWDPTDTQY
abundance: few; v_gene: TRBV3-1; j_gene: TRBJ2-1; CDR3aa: ASSQRLAGSRNEQF
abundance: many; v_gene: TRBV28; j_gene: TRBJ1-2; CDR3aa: ASSSRRYGYT
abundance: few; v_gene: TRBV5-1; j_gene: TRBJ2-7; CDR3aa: ASSPAGTTYEQY
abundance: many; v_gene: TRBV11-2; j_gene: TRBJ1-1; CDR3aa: ASSLDRDWTPQNTEAF
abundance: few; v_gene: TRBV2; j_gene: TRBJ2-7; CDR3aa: ASSPHSVEQY
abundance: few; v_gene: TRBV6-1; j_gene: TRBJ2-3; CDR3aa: ASSVTYTQY
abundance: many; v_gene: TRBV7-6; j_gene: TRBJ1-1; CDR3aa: ASSLALDTEAF
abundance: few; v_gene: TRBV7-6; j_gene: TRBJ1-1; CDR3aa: ASSPPSKGAYTEAF
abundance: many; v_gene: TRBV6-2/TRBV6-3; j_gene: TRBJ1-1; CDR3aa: ASSYIGTEAF
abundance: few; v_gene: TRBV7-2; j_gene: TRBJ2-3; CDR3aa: ASSDSGGGDTQY
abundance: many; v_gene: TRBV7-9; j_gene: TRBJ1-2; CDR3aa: ASSLGGSIYGYT
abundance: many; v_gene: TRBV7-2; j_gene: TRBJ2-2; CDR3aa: ASSLGLGGGADTGELF
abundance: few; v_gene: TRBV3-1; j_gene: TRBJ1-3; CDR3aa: ASRAQGSDTIY
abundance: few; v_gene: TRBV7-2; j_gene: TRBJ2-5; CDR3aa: ASSLGDTRYQETQY
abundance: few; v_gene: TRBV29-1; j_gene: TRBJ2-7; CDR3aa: SVGAGGNYEQY
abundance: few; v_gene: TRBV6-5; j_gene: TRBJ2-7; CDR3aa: ASSYGMGGAYEQY
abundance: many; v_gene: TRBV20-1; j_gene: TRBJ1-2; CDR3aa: SASPTGGYGYT
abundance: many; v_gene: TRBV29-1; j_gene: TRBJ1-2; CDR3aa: SVEDQSGTHYGYT
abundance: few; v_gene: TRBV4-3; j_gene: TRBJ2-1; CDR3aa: ASSRGTGGSYNEQF
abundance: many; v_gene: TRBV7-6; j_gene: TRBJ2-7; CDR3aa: ASSPIRDYTYEQY
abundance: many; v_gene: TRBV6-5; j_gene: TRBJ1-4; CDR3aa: ASSSDRSWGEKLF
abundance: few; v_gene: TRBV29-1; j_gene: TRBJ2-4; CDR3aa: SVEKEENIQY